This TCR beta chain came from a study of molecular identifiers for immune sequencing clone quantification. Making the bulk TCR libraries relied on previously described methods and listed TCR primers. Via MiXCR, TCRdb re-called the PCR reads, giving one row per CDR3 protein. The data contain approximately 63,000 distinct CDR3 sequences, around 19% of them singletons. V lost 2 bases and J lost 6; bases outside the gene matches: 11. The CDR3 totals 20 residues. Germline-derived CDR1 and CDR2 are KGHDR and SFDVKD. As to this clonotype: A single base separates this from a much larger clone, so it may be a read error.

This clonotype originated in a human donor in good health. Some libraries in this study had Jurkat cell RNA spiked in. The specimen was naive CD8+ T cells from blood, with Jurkat cell RNA spiked in. Subset of the sample: FACS-sorted CD8+CD4-CCR7+CD45RA+ naive T cells. The rearrangement links TRBV24-1 to TRBJ2-2, with TRBD2 matching 16 bases. CDR3 region: CATSDSGTSGRAPRAGELFF. CDR3 coding DNA: TGTGCCACCAGTGATTCGGGGACTAGCGGGAGGGCTCCCCGAGCCGGGGAGCTGTTTTTT.